The 29 T cell receptor beta chains presented below share a single source sample, sequenced in a study of T cells in Graves' hyperthyroidism and ophthalmopathy. Amplification of TCR beta CDR3 regions was performed using RNA transcripts as template. The TCR CDR3 first-round RT-PCR relied on the HTBI primer set. MiXCR, run by TCRdb on the multiplex PCR reads, gives a single entry per CDR3 protein. This sample yields 250,000 to 350,000 distinct CDR3 sequences, of which about 15% are seen a single time; around a third belongs to the top ten. The material sequenced was blood. Source of these receptors: a man aged 25-45 years with Graves' hyperthyroidism.

At least ten counts were recorded for this clonotype. The chain couples TRBV3-1 to TRBJ2-1, with TRBD2 matching 7 bases. V trimming: 4 bases; J trimming: 1 base; junction bases outside the gene matches: 7. Per the germline V gene, CDR1 is LGHDT and CDR2 is YNNKEL (reference sequence). The CDR3 has 16 residues. The CDR3 spells CASSRYSGRSYNEQFF. The CDR3 nucleotides are TGTGCCAGCAGCCGTTATAGCGGGCGATCCTACAATGAGCAGTTCTTC.

V is TRBV30 and J is TRBJ1-2; 8 bases fit TRBD1. CDR3 length: 12 amino acids. V was pared by 7 bases and J by 3 bases, with 4 bases of the junction left unmatched. Germline lookup yields CDR1 GTSNPN and CDR2 SVGIG (reference sequence). The DNA of the CDR3 is TGTGCCTCCCAGGGGGCGGACTATGGCTACACCTTC. This encodes CASQGADYGYTF.

This clonotype was recorded many times. This chain uses TRBV28 with TRBJ2-6; tentatively, D is TRBD1 or TRBD2 (6 bases each). The CDR3 contains 15 residues. Germline V gene sequence: CDR1 MDHEN, CDR2 SYDVKM. V was trimmed by 4 bases and J by 2 bases, leaving 9 bases between them. The DNA for the CDR3 is TGTGCCAGCAGTTCGGAGGGGGCTGGGGCCAACGTCCTGACTTTC. This codes for CASSSEGAGANVLTF. Filled out from reference TRBV28 and TRBJ2-6, the complete variable domain reads DVKVTQSSRYLVKRTGEKVFLECVQDMDHENMFWYRQDPGLGLRLIYFSYDVKMKEKGDIPEGYSVSREKKERFSLILESASTNQTSMYLCASSSEGAGANVLTFGAGSRLTVL.

This clonotype was seen repeatedly, ten times or more. The V and J genes are TRBV15 and TRBJ1-1; D possibly corresponds to TRBD1 (5 bases). CDR3 length: 17 amino acids. V was shortened by 2 bases and J by 1 base, with 17 bases between the two germline ends. CDR1 and CDR2 from the germline V gene are LNHNV and YYDKDF (reference sequence). In DNA, the CDR3 is TGTGCCACCAGCAGAATTAGATCAGGGCTCCGGAACACTGAAGCTTTCTTT. Its translation: CATSRIRSGLRNTEAFF.

V gene TRBV20-1 combines with J gene TRBJ2-5; the D is unclear. The CDR3 is made up of 19 amino acids. Germline loops: CDR1 DFQATT, CDR2 SNEGSKA (reference sequence). V shed 0 bases and J shed 3 bases, with 26 bases lying between them. Written as DNA, the CDR3 is TGCAGTGCTAGAGATACTTCCTCCCGCCGGACCCTCGTAAAAGAGACCCAGTACTTC. Encoded protein: CSARDTSSRRTLVKETQYF.

This clonotype has at least ten counts. CDR3 DNA sequence: TGCGCCAGCAGCTTGAGAGTAATGGGAGAAGGGGAGACCCAGTACTTC. Amino acids: CASSLRVMGEGETQYF. The rearrangement uses TRBV5-1 and TRBJ2-5, with D tentatively TRBD2 (5 bases). This CDR3 spans 16 amino acids. Germline V CDR1 and CDR2: SGHRS, YFSETQ. Between the trimmed V and J ends, which lost 1 base and 5 bases, there was a span of 18 bases.

The chain uses TRBV5-1 and TRBJ2-7; 7 bases match TRBD1. Germline V gene sequence: CDR1 SGHRS, CDR2 YFSETQ. Losses at the gene ends were 0 bases for V and 5 bases for J; bases not matched to a gene: 5. This CDR3 contains 14 residues. This CDR3 reads CASSLAGQVNEQYF. DNA for the CDR3: TGCGCCAGCAGCTTGGCCGGACAGGTGAACGAGCAGTACTTC.

This clonotype was counted ten times or more. For the CDR3, the DNA is TGTGCCAGCAGCTTGGGACAGGGTGTCTACAATGAGCAGTTCTTC. Translating it yields CASSLGQGVYNEQFF. The chain recombines TRBV5-8 with TRBJ2-1, with TRBD1 matching 7 bases. CDR1 and CDR2 from the germline V gene are SGHTS and YDEGEE. The CDR3 has 15 amino acids. V lost 0 bases, J lost 3 bases, and 3 bases stayed unmatched. Variable domain in full (rest from reference TRBV5-8 and TRBJ2-1): EAGVTQSPTHLIKTRGQQATLRCSPISGHTSVYWYQQALGLGLQFLLWYDEGEERNRGNFPPRFSGRQFPNYSSELNVNALELEDSALYLCASSLGQGVYNEQFFGPGTRLTVL.

This clonotype was recorded many times. This chain joins TRBV29-1 and TRBJ2-7; 7 nucleotides align to TRBD1. CDR1 and CDR2 (germline): SQVTM, ANQGSEA. Trimming removed 3 bases from V and 3 bases from J; junction bases left unmatched: 2. The CDR3 has 12 amino acids. The CDR3 DNA sequence: TGCAGCGTTGAGGACAGGAGCTACGAGCAGTACTTC. Encoded protein: CSVEDRSYEQYF.

This clonotype came up many times. The rearrangement uses TRBV6-5 and TRBJ2-7; D is uncertain. The length of the CDR3 is 13 residues. V was shortened by 1 base and J by 7 bases, with 11 bases between the two germline ends. Germline values: CDR1 MNHEY, CDR2 SVGAGI. The CDR3 nucleotides are TGTGCCAGCAGTTACTGGCAGGAATGGGAGCAGTACTTC. It is translated as CASSYWQEWEQYF.

This clonotype was seen repeatedly, ten times or more. The rearrangement joins TRBV20-1 to TRBJ2-1, with 9 bases lining up with TRBD2. The germline V gene has CDR1 DFQATT and CDR2 SNEGSKA (reference sequence). The length of the CDR3 is 16 residues. With V trimmed by 3 bases and J by 3 bases, 9 bases remained unmatched. The DNA for the CDR3 is TGCAGTGCTAGGTCCCTAGCGGGACTCAACTACAATGAGCAGTTCTTC. Its protein product is CSARSLAGLNYNEQFF.

In its sample, this clonotype was seen a few times. The chain carries TRBV27 and TRBJ1-5, with 10 bases identical to TRBD1. V lost 4 bases and J lost 5; bases outside the gene matches: 8. CDR1 and CDR2 from the germline V gene are MNHEY and SMNVEV (reference sequence). The length of the CDR3 is 16 residues. The CDR3 DNA follows: TGTGCCAGCAGTTCACAAACCGGGACAGGGGATCAGCCCCAGCATTTT. It specifies CASSSQTGTGDQPQHF.

This clonotype occurred many times. CDR3 region: CASTHRRRSPDEQYF. The CDR3 bases are TGTGCCAGCACTCACCGACGAAGATCCCCCGACGAGCAGTACTTC. The chain links TRBV28 to TRBJ2-7; D not certain. The length of the CDR3 is 15 residues. Germline CDR1 reads MDHEN; CDR2 reads SYDVKM. The V end was cut by 7 bases, the J end by 5 bases, with 21 bases between.

Only a few counts were recorded for this clonotype. CDR3 DNA: TGCGCCAGCAGCTTGCAGGCGGCGCCCTATCGCCCAGATACGCAGTATTTT. Protein sequence: CASSLQAAPYRPDTQYF. The chain carries TRBV5-1 and TRBJ2-3; the D is unclear. The germline V gene has CDR1 SGHRS and CDR2 YFSETQ. V shed 1 base and J shed 4 bases, with 19 bases lying between them. The CDR3 loop spans 17 amino acids.

In this sample, this clonotype turned up many times. This chain connects TRBV30 to TRBJ1-5, with D unclear. Germline CDR1 is GTSNPN and CDR2 is SVGIG (reference sequence). V dropped 2 bases and J dropped 2 bases, with 7 bases sitting between them. This CDR3 has 13 residues. CDR3 residues: CAWSLRGNQPQHF. The DNA for the CDR3 is TGTGCCTGGAGTCTCCGGGGCAATCAGCCCCAGCATTTT.

The V gene is TRBV27, the J gene TRBJ2-1, with D hard to call. Germline V gene data show CDR1 as MNHEY and CDR2 as SMNVEV (reference sequence). Trimming shortened V by 5 bases and J by 9 bases, and 8 bases separated the two germline ends. The CDR3 loop spans 11 amino acids. CDR3 DNA: TGTGCCAGCAGTAAGGGTTTTGAGCAGTTCTTC. Translation gives CASSKGFEQFF.

The genes are TRBV7-2 and TRBJ2-1; TRBD2 matches 8 bases. The ends lost 1 base at V and 4 bases at J; junction bases unmatched: 12. CDR1 and CDR2 from the germline V gene are SGHTA and FQGNSA. The CDR3 loop spans 18 amino acids. The CDR3 reads CASSLGGGATSVYNEQFF. The DNA for the CDR3 is TGTGCCAGCAGCTTAGGGGGGGGAGCGACTAGCGTGTACAATGAGCAGTTCTTC.

The chain combines TRBV11-1 with TRBJ2-1; TRBD1 agrees at 7 bases. This CDR3 comprises 11 residues. CDR1 and CDR2 from the germline V gene are SGHAT and FQDESV (reference sequence). V lost 3 bases and J lost 14; bases outside the gene matches: 4. This CDR3 is CASSFRDSEFF. The CDR3 region has the DNA TGTGCCAGCAGCTTTCGGGACAGTGAGTTCTTC.

This clonotype was observed a handful of times. The chain has TRBV7-8 and TRBJ1-5; 10 bases align to TRBD1. The germline CDR1 and CDR2 sequences are SGHVS and FQNEAQ. The CDR3 length is 17 residues. V trimming: 5 bases; J trimming: 2 bases; junction bases outside the gene matches: 9. This CDR3 reads CASSPRQGARGNQPQHF. CDR3 in DNA: TGTGCCAGCAGCCCCCGACAGGGGGCGCGAGGCAATCAGCCCCAGCATTTT. Looking up the rest from reference TRBV7-8 and TRBJ1-5 gives the full variable domain: GAGVSQSPRYKVAKRGQDVALRCDPISGHVSLFWYQQALGQGPEFLTYFQNEAQLDKSGLPSDRFFAERPEGSVSTLKIQRTQQEDSAVYLCASSPRQGARGNQPQHFGDGTRLSIL.

The rearrangement uses TRBV27 and TRBJ2-6; D ambiguous. The V end was cut by 2 bases, the J end by 2 bases, with 7 bases between. This CDR3 comprises 15 residues. In germline, CDR1 is MNHEY, CDR2 SMNVEV (reference sequence). The CDR3 nucleotides are TGTGCCAGCAGTTTAGATAGAACTGGGGCCAACGTCCTGACTTTC. The encoded protein is CASSLDRTGANVLTF.

This clonotype came up a few times. This chain connects TRBV5-4 to TRBJ1-4; possible D gene TRBD1, 6 bases. CDR3 length: 15 amino acids. CDR1 is SGHNT and CDR2 is YYREEE in the germline V gene (reference sequence). The germline V and J ends were trimmed by 0 bases and 3 bases, with 9 bases remaining between them. CDR3 bases: TGTGCCAGCAGCTTGGCAGGGGACCCTAATGAAAAACTGTTTTTT. This gives the protein CASSLAGDPNEKLFF.

The chain recombines TRBV20-1 with TRBJ2-2; D is ambiguous. V lost 0 bases and J lost 5, with 13 bases in between. The CDR3 extends over 15 amino acids. CDR1 is DFQATT and CDR2 is SNEGSKA in the germline V gene (reference sequence). CDR3 protein: CSARDLPRTTGELFF. CDR3 nucleotides: TGCAGTGCTAGAGACCTACCTCGAACAACCGGGGAGCTGTTTTTT.

This clonotype was recorded many times. The V call is TRBV7-3, the J call TRBJ1-2; TRBD1 matches at 8 bases. V trimming: 5 bases; J trimming: 6 bases; junction bases outside the gene matches: 5. The CDR3 loop spans 13 amino acids. Germline V CDR1 and CDR2: SGHTA, FQGTGA. The CDR3 nucleotides are TGTGCCAGCAGCCCCACAGGGGGACATGGCTACACCTTC. Its protein is CASSPTGGHGYTF.

This clonotype was found a few times. This rearrangement joins TRBV12-3 or TRBV12-4 to TRBJ2-7; possibly TRBD1 or TRBD2 for D (5 bases each). CDR3 length equals 14 residues. V shed 5 bases and J shed 6 bases, with 17 bases lying between them. The CDR3, as DNA: TGTGCCAGCAGTCGGGGCGCGGGCATTCTCGAGCAGTACTTC. Amino acid sequence: CASSRGAGILEQYF.

This clonotype occurred many times. The chain uses TRBV7-2 and TRBJ2-1; the D call may be TRBD1 or TRBD2 (5 bases each). CDR3 length: 15 residues. Germline V CDR1 and CDR2: SGHTA, FQGNSA. V was cut by 3 bases and J by 6 bases, with 15 bases left in between. CDR3 nucleotide sequence: TGTGCCAGCAGCTTCCAAGGGACCCACCTCAATGAGCAGTTCTTC. Translation gives CASSFQGTHLNEQFF.

This clonotype has a count of ten or more. This chain uses TRBV6-1 with TRBJ1-2, with D maybe TRBD1 (6 bases). Germline V gene data show CDR1 as MNHNS and CDR2 as SASEGT. The CDR3 sequence is 13 residues long. V lost 6 bases, J lost 8 bases, and 16 bases lay in between. The DNA of the CDR3 is TGTGCCAGCAGAATAACAGGGCTTGGGGGCTACACCTTC. Amino acids: CASRITGLGGYTF.

This clonotype was observed many times. The rearrangement uses TRBV11-2 and TRBJ2-1; tentatively, D is TRBD2 (6 bases). This CDR3 has 13 residues. V dropped 5 bases and J dropped 6 bases, with 11 bases sitting between them. The germline CDR1 and CDR2 sequences are SGHAT and FQNNGV. The CDR3 region is CASSLGLPNEQFF. DNA for the CDR3: TGTGCCAGCAGCCTAGGACTACCCAATGAGCAGTTCTTC.

This clonotype was observed a few times. The chain joins TRBV13 to TRBJ2-1; TRBD2 might be the D (5 bases). CDR3 size: 15 residues. Germline V lookup: CDR1 PRHDT, CDR2 FYEKMQ (reference sequence). The V end was cut by 5 bases, the J end by 0 bases, with 11 bases between. Written as DNA, the CDR3 is TGTGCCAGCAGCCGGGTTGGGAGCTCCTACAATGAGCAGTTCTTC. This sequence encodes CASSRVGSSYNEQFF.

The V and J genes are TRBV4-1 and TRBJ1-1; possible D gene TRBD1, 6 bases. The CDR3 contains 16 residues. Deletions cut 2 bases from V and 6 bases from J, with 19 bases between. Germline V gene sequence: CDR1 MGHRA, CDR2 YSYEKL. The CDR3 DNA follows: TGCGCCAGCAGCCAACTAAACAGGGCCCTTGGGGCTGAAGCTTTCTTT. It specifies CASSQLNRALGAEAFF.